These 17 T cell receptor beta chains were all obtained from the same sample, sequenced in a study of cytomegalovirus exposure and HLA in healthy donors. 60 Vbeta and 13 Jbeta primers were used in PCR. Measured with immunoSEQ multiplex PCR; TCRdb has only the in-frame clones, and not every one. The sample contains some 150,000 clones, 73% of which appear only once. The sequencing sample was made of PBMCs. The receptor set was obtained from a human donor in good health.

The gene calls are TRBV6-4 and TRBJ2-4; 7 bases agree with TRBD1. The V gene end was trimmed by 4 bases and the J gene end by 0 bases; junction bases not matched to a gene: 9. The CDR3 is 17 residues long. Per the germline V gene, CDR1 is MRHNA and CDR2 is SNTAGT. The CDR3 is CASSAPGQSLAKNIQYF. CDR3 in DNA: TGTGCCAGCAGTGCTCCGGGACAGTCTCTAGCCAAAAACATTCAGTACTTC.

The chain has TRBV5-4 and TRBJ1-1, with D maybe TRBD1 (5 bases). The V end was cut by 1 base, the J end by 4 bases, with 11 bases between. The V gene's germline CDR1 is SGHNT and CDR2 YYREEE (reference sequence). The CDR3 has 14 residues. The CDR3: CASSLNRRGTEAFF. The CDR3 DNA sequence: TGTGCCAGCAGCTTGAACAGGAGGGGCACTGAAGCTTTCTTT.

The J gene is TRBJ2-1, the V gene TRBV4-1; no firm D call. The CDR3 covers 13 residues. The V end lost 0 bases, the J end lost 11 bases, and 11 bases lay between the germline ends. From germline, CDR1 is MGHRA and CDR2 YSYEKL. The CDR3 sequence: CASSQDPLRQQFF. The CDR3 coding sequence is TGCGCCAGCAGCCAAGATCCCCTACGCCAGCAGTTCTTC.

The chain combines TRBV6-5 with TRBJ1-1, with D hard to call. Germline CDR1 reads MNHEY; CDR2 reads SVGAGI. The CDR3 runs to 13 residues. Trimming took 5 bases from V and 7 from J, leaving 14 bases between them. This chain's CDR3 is CASSPPWEGEAFF. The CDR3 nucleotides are TGTGCCAGCAGTCCTCCGTGGGAGGGTGAAGCTTTCTTT.

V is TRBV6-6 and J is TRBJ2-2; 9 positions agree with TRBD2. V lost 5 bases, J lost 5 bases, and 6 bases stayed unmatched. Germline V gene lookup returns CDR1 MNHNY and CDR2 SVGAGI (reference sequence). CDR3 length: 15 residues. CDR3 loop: CASSNSGSGTGELFF. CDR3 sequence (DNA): TGTGCCAGCAGTAATAGCGGGAGTGGGACCGGGGAGCTGTTTTTT.

CDR3 nucleotide sequence: TGCGCCAGCAGCGTGACAGAGAACACTGAAGCTTTCTTT. Translating it yields CASSVTENTEAFF. This chain uses TRBV10-2 with TRBJ1-1, with TRBD1 as a possible D gene (5 bases). The CDR3 has 13 residues. The germline V gene encodes CDR1 WSHSY and CDR2 SAAADI. The V and J ends lost 6 bases and 1 base respectively, with 9 bases between them.

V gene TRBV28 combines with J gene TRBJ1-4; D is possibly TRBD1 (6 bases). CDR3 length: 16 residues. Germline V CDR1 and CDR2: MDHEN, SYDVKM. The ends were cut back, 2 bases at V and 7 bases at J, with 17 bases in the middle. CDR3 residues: CASSLATGSMSEKLFF. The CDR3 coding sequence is TGTGCCAGCAGTTTAGCAACAGGGTCTATGAGTGAAAAACTGTTTTTT. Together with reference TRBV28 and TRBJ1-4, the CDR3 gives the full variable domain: DVKVTQSSRYLVKRTGEKVFLECVQDMDHENMFWYRQDPGLGLRLIYFSYDVKMKEKGDIPEGYSVSREKKERFSLILESASTNQTSMYLCASSLATGSMSEKLFFGSGTQLSVL.

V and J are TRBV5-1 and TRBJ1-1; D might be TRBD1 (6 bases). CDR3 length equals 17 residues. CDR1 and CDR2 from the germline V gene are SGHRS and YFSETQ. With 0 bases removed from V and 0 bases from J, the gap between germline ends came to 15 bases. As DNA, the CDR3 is TGCGCCAGCAGCTTGGGCTACAGGGCATCTATGAACACTGAAGCTTTCTTT. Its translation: CASSLGYRASMNTEAFF.

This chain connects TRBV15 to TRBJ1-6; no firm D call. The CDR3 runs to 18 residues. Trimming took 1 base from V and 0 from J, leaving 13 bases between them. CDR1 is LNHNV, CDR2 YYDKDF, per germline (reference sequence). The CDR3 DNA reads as TGTGCCACCAGCAGAGGTCTCGGGTTATTCTCCTATAATTCACCCCTCCACTTT. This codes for CATSRGLGLFSYNSPLHF.

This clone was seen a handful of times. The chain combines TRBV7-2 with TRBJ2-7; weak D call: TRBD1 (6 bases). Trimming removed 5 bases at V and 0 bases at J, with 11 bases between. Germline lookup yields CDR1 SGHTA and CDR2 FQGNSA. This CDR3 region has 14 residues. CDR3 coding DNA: TGTGCCAGCAGCACGGACAGTTCCTCCTACGAGCAGTACTTC. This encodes CASSTDSSSYEQYF.

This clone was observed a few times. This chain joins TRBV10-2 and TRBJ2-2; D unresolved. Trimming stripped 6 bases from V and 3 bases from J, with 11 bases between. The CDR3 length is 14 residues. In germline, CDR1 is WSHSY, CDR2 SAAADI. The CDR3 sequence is CASSGLYHTGELFF. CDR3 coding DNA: TGCGCCAGCAGCGGTCTCTACCACACCGGGGAGCTGTTTTTT.

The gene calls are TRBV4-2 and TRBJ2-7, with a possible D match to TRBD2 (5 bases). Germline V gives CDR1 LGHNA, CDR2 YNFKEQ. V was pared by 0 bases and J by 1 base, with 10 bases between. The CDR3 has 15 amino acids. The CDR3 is CASSQDPGGSYEQYF. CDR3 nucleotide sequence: TGTGCCAGCAGCCAAGATCCCGGCGGGTCCTACGAGCAGTACTTC.

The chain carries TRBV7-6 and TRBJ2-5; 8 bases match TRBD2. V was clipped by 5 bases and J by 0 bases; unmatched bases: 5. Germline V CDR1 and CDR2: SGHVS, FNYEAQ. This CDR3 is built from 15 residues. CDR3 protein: CASSVNSGNQETQYF. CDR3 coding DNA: TGTGCCAGCAGCGTGAATAGCGGGAACCAAGAGACCCAGTACTTC.

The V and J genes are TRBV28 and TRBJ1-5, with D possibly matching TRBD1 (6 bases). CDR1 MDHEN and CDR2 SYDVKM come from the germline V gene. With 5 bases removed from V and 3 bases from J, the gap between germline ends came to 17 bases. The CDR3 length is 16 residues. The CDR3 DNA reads TGTGCCAGCAGTAGCGGACAGATGCAACCCAATCAGCCCCAGCATTTT. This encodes CASSSGQMQPNQPQHF.

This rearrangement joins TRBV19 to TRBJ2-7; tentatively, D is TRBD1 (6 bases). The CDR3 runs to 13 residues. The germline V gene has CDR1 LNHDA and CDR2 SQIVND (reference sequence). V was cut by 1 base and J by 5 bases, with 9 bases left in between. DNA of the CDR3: TGTGCCAGTAGTATAGGAGCAGGGGACGAGCAGTACTTC. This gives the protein CASSIGAGDEQYF.

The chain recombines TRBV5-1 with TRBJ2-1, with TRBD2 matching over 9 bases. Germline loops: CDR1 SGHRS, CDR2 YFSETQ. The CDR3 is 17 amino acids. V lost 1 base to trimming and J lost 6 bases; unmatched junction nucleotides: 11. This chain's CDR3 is CASSLYESSGIPNEQFF. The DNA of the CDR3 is TGCGCCAGCAGCTTGTATGAGTCTAGCGGGATCCCCAATGAGCAGTTCTTC.

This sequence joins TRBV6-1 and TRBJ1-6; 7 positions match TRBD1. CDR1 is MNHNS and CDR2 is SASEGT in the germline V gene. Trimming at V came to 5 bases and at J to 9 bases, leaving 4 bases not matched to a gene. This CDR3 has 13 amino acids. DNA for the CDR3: TGTGCCAGCAGTCACCGGGACAGTTCACCCCTCCACTTT. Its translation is CASSHRDSSPLHF.